This T cell receptor (beta chain) originates from a study of memory CD8 T cells in hepatitis C reinfection. Noted time point: pre-reinfection, 55 to 20 weeks before reinfection detection. TCR sequencing was done directly ex vivo on sorted cells, without expansion in vitro. Using immunoSEQ multiplex PCR, the repertoire was profiled, and TCRdb retains in-frame clones only, with some absent. The sample lists tens of thousands of clones; just under 90% were seen once. This clone was counted between two and nine times. The receptor comes from a man aged 18 to 29 with hepatitis C virus infection. Sequencing was performed on naive CD8+ T cells sorted from blood.

Written as DNA, the CDR3 is TGCGCCAGCAGTGAGCGGCAGGGAGGATACCCTAACTATGGCTACACCTTC. Protein product: CASSERQGGYPNYGYTF. The chain recombines TRBV10-2 with TRBJ1-2, with a tentative D call TRBD1 (5 bases). Trimming stripped 2 bases from V and 0 bases from J, with 16 bases between. The CDR3 is made up of 17 amino acids. Germline values: CDR1 WSHSY, CDR2 SAAADI.